One and the same sample provided the 32 T cell receptor beta chains below, sequenced in a study of T cell clusters in autoimmune cytopenias. One tube held mixed TRB-A and TRB-B primer pools for touch-down PCR. TCRdb reanalyzed the multiplex PCR reads, giving one entry per CDR3 protein sequence and no DNA. This listing includes roughly 6,900 distinct CDR3 sequences. Each sample's input was roughly 250 ng genomic DNA, some 38,000 genome equivalents. The specimen sequenced was peripheral blood. The receptors were sampled from a human donor with an autoimmune cytopenia or autoimmune hepatitis (not recorded which).

The chain uses TRBV5-1 and TRBJ2-3; without DNA, the TCRdb call of TRBD2 cannot be checked. CDR3 length: 14 amino acids. Per the germline V gene, CDR1 is SGHRS and CDR2 is YFSETQ. The CDR3 sequence is CASSMAGEVDTQYF.

The chain is built from TRBV12-3 or TRBV12-4 and TRBJ1-2; TCRdb lists TRBD1, though no DNA is available to test this call. This CDR3 contains 15 residues. CDR3 residues: CASSLPGQGGNGYTF.

The chain recombines TRBV19 with TRBJ2-2; the TRBD1 assignment by TCRdb is unverifiable without DNA. The CDR3 extends over 14 amino acids. Germline lookup yields CDR1 LNHDA and CDR2 SQIVND (reference sequence). CDR3 residues: CASSVGTDAGELFF.

This clonotype counts as medium-sized by frequency. The genes are TRBV30 and TRBJ2-5; TCRdb picks TRBD2, but there is no DNA to check that call. The CDR3 consists of 15 residues. Germline-derived CDR1 and CDR2 are GTSNPN and SVGIG (reference sequence). The CDR3 region is CAWSVNRGRSETQYF.

This clonotype ranks as medium-sized in terms of frequency. The chain combines TRBV20-1 with TRBJ1-2; TCRdb returns TRBD1, unconfirmable since there is no DNA. Germline values: CDR1 DFQATT, CDR2 SNEGSKA (reference sequence). The CDR3 totals 14 residues. This CDR3 is CSAVAPGTSYGYTF.

The chain links TRBV12-3 or TRBV12-4 to TRBJ1-1; TCRdb indicates TRBD1, and absent DNA this call remains unverified. The CDR3 is 15 residues long. The CDR3: CASAGDGGENTEAFF.

The chain combines TRBV9 with TRBJ2-3; TCRdb reports TRBD2, a call that lacks DNA to check it against. This CDR3 spans 15 amino acids. Germline V gene sequence: CDR1 SGDLS, CDR2 YYNGEE. This CDR3 reads CASSLSGRSTDTQYF.

This clonotype is labeled medium-sized based on frequency. The chain uses TRBV6-1 and TRBJ1-2. The CDR3 runs to 12 residues. Germline V lookup: CDR1 MNHNS, CDR2 SASEGT. CDR3 region: CASSESRHGYTF.

The gene calls are TRBV20-1 and TRBJ2-1; TCRdb reports TRBD2, a call that lacks DNA to check it against. The germline V gene encodes CDR1 DFQATT and CDR2 SNEGSKA (reference sequence). The CDR3 is 17 residues long. The CDR3 region is CSASLLRFSGSRNEQFF.

The V call is TRBV7-9, the J call TRBJ1-4; TCRdb's D gene call, TRBD1, goes unchecked for lack of DNA. The CDR3 extends over 18 amino acids. In germline, CDR1 is SEHNR, CDR2 FQNEAQ (reference sequence). The CDR3 sequence: CASSLLGPPTPTNEKLFF.

J is TRBJ2-2 and V is TRBV12-3 or TRBV12-4; checking the TCRdb D call of TRBD2 is not possible without DNA. The CDR3 has 15 residues. The CDR3 protein is CASSPGTSGVRELFF.

This clonotype is identified as medium-sized from frequency. This CDR3 reads CAIKSGQGYGYTF. This chain uses TRBV19 with TRBJ1-2; TCRdb calls TRBD1, which cannot be checked without DNA. Germline lookup yields CDR1 LNHDA and CDR2 SQIVND (reference sequence). CDR3 length equals 13 residues. Filled out from reference TRBV19 and TRBJ1-2, the complete variable domain reads DGGITQSPKYLFRKEGQNVTLSCEQNLNHDAMYWYRQDPGQGLRLIYYSQIVNDFQKGDIAEGYSVSREKKESFPLTVTSAQKNPTAFYLCAIKSGQGYGYTFGSGTRLTVV.

This clonotype is called medium-sized (0.01 to 0.1%) based on its frequency. The CDR3: CASSFTSVGEQFF. V gene TRBV7-2 combines with J gene TRBJ2-1; as DNA is missing, the TRBD2 call by TCRdb cannot be tested. CDR1 is SGHTA and CDR2 is FQGNSA in the germline V gene. The CDR3 runs to 13 residues.

The chain has TRBV18 and TRBJ1-1; TCRdb's D gene call, TRBD1, goes unchecked for lack of DNA. The CDR3 runs to 14 residues. Per the germline V gene, CDR1 is KGHSH and CDR2 is LQKENI. CDR3 sequence: CASSPIQGDTEAFF.

In terms of frequency, this clonotype is medium-sized. This sequence joins TRBV30 and TRBJ1-4; TCRdb lists TRBD1, though no DNA is available to test this call. There are 14 residues in the CDR3. Germline-derived CDR1 and CDR2 are GTSNPN and SVGIG (reference sequence). This CDR3 is CAWGGQGLGEKLFF.

This clonotype ranks as large in terms of frequency. This chain uses TRBV7-9 with TRBJ1-1. CDR1 is SEHNR, CDR2 FQNEAQ, per germline (reference sequence). The CDR3 runs 14 residues. The CDR3 here is CASSLATLQAEAFF.

The chain combines TRBV10-3 with TRBJ2-3. The germline CDR1 and CDR2 sequences are ENHRY and SYGVKD. The CDR3 has 13 residues. Here the CDR3 reads CAISGDPTDTQYF.

The rearrangement joins TRBV5-1 to TRBJ2-3; the D call of TRBD2 rests on TCRdb alone, since no DNA is present to check it. Germline loops: CDR1 SGHRS, CDR2 YFSETQ. The CDR3 extends over 16 amino acids. The CDR3 is CASSSSGTGVTDTQYF.

This chain joins TRBV6-1 and TRBJ2-5; no DNA is available, so the TRBD2 call from TCRdb remains unchecked. Germline assignment: CDR1 MNHNS and CDR2 SASEGT. This CDR3 is 16 amino acids long. The CDR3 reads CASSALAGGPAGTQYF.

The chain has TRBV6-5 and TRBJ2-6; without DNA, the TCRdb call of TRBD1 cannot be checked. CDR1 MNHEY and CDR2 SVGAGI come from the germline V gene. The CDR3 contains 19 residues. CDR3 residues: CASSLGVGTFLERANVLTF.

The chain combines TRBV11-2 with TRBJ2-3; TCRdb's D call, TRBD1, is unchecked because there is no DNA. From germline, CDR1 is SGHAT and CDR2 FQNNGV. The CDR3 loop spans 15 amino acids. This CDR3 is CASSLAPGATDTQYF. Filled out from reference TRBV11-2 and TRBJ2-3, the complete variable domain reads EAGVAQSPRYKIIEKRQSVAFWCNPISGHATLYWYQQILGQGPKLLIQFQNNGVVDDSQLPKDRFSAERLKGVDSTLKIQPAKLEDSAVYLCASSLAPGATDTQYFGPGTRLTVL.

The rearrangement links TRBV27 to TRBJ1-2; the TRBD1 assignment by TCRdb is unverifiable without DNA. Germline CDR1 reads MNHEY; CDR2 reads SMNVEV (reference sequence). The CDR3 has 18 residues. This CDR3 is CATSRFYGGRGSNYGYTF.

This clonotype registers medium-sized by frequency. The chain employs TRBV29-1 and TRBJ2-3; lacking DNA, the TRBD1 call made by TCRdb goes unchecked. Germline values: CDR1 SQVTM, CDR2 ANQGSEA. CDR3 length: 15 amino acids. The chain's CDR3 is CSVSGQGARTDTQYF.

The CDR3 is CASSRDQSMNTEAFF. This chain links TRBV13 with TRBJ1-1. The CDR3 totals 15 residues. Germline V gene lookup returns CDR1 PRHDT and CDR2 FYEKMQ (reference sequence).

This clonotype registers medium-sized by frequency. The rearrangement joins TRBV7-6 to TRBJ1-1. The germline CDR1 and CDR2 sequences are SGHVS and FNYEAQ. The CDR3 consists of 13 residues. CDR3 amino acids: CASSANTNTEAFF.

This chain uses TRBV7-9 with TRBJ1-2; with no DNA, the TCRdb D assignment of TRBD1 cannot be verified. The CDR3 is 15 amino acids. Germline V gene lookup returns CDR1 SEHNR and CDR2 FQNEAQ (reference sequence). CDR3 protein: CASSFRGEANYGYTF.

The chain employs TRBV7-9 and TRBJ1-1; without DNA, the TCRdb call of TRBD1 cannot be checked. Germline assignment: CDR1 SEHNR and CDR2 FQNEAQ (reference sequence). This CDR3 is 14 amino acids long. The CDR3 is CASSLGDTQREAFF.

Frequency places this clonotype as medium-sized (0.01 to 0.1%). The chain couples TRBV30 to TRBJ2-7. The CDR3 sequence is 12 residues long. CDR1 is GTSNPN, CDR2 SVGIG, per germline (reference sequence). The CDR3 sequence: CAWSVSRNEQYF.

The chain uses TRBV20-1 and TRBJ2-3; TCRdb's D gene call, TRBD1, goes unchecked for lack of DNA. This CDR3 is 15 amino acids long. Germline V gives CDR1 DFQATT, CDR2 SNEGSKA (reference sequence). The CDR3 loop reads CSASFRDTKTDTQYF.

The chain has TRBV12-3 or TRBV12-4 and TRBJ2-2; without DNA, the TCRdb call of TRBD1 cannot be checked. This CDR3 has 15 amino acids. CDR3: CASRAGTGQTGELFF.

This clonotype registers medium-sized by frequency. V gene TRBV5-6 combines with J gene TRBJ1-2; absent DNA, TCRdb's TRBD1 call cannot be checked. The CDR3 consists of 15 residues. Germline CDR1 reads SGHDT; CDR2 reads YYEEEE. CDR3 amino acids: CASSTRQGLTHGYTF.

The J gene is TRBJ1-5, the V gene TRBV28. The CDR3 has 15 amino acids. Germline-derived CDR1 and CDR2 are MDHEN and SYDVKM. CDR3 amino acids: CASSPNTRGRELGHF. Full variable domain (outside the CDR3, taken from reference TRBV28 and TRBJ1-5): DVKVTQSSRYLVKRTGEKVFLECVQDMDHENMFWYRQDPGLGLRLIYFSYDVKMKEKGDIPEGYSVSREKKERFSLILESASTNQTSMYLCASSPNTRGRELGHFGDGTRLSIL.